This is a list of T cell receptor beta chains from one sample in a study of shared clonotypes between healthy human individuals. The protocol was immunoSEQ multiplex PCR, while the TCRdb copy is restricted to in-frame clones and leaves out a portion. The sample lists some 680,000 clones; around three quarters were seen once. Sequencing input: memory CD4+ T cells sorted from blood. The source is a woman aged 25-40 years in good health. The CDR3 runs from the conserved cysteine through the conserved F or W. A D gene is named only where the DNA matches it firmly. Rows may omit the clone size; those that give it use once, few, many or a size class.

v_gene	d_gene	j_gene	abundance	CDR3aa	CDR3nt
TRBV15	TRBD2	TRBJ2-5	.	CATSQGLAGGQETQYF	TGTGCCACCAGCCAGGGACTAGCGGGAGGACAAGAGACCCAGTACTTC
TRBV7-8	.	TRBJ2-1	.	CASSTSFQGKEQFF	TGTGCCAGCAGCACCAGCTTTCAGGGTAAAGAGCAGTTCTTC
TRBV28	.	TRBJ2-1	few	CASSLPQGGEQFF	TGTGCCAGCAGTTTACCCCAGGGCGGCGAGCAGTTCTTC
TRBV6-1	.	TRBJ1-1	.	CASSDPPGQNTEAFF	TGTGCCAGCAGCGATCCACCGGGACAGAACACTGAAGCTTTCTTT
TRBV27	.	TRBJ1-6	few	CASSSMDAPLHF	TGTGCCAGCAGTTCCATGGATGCTCCCCTCCACTTT
TRBV15	.	TRBJ2-6	once	CATSRGLSGANVLTF	TGTGCCACCAGCAGAGGTTTGTCTGGGGCCAACGTCCTGACTTTC
TRBV5-1	.	TRBJ2-7	.	CASSFPGLGGEQYF	TGCGCCAGCAGCTTCCCCGGCCTCGGGGGCGAGCAGTACTTC
TRBV6-5	.	TRBJ2-7	.	CASRRASAYEQYF	TGTGCCAGCCGACGGGCCAGCGCCTATGAGCAGTACTTC
TRBV20-1	.	TRBJ2-1	.	CSARDGPGVLF	TGCAGTGCTAGAGATGGGCCGGGAGTTCTCTTC
TRBV6-4	TRBD1	TRBJ1-5	once	CASSDSNRGYDQPQHF	TGTGCCAGCAGTGACTCGAACAGGGGGTATGACCAGCCCCAGCATTTT
TRBV7-6	TRBD2	TRBJ2-1	.	CASSLGSSGSYNEQFF	TGTGCCAGCAGCTTAGGTTCTAGCGGCTCCTACAATGAGCAGTTCTTC
TRBV28	.	TRBJ1-6	once	CASSEGRGRSPLHF	TGTGCCAGCAGTGAGGGACGGGGACGATCACCCCTCCACTTT
TRBV4-1	TRBD2	TRBJ2-3	few	CASSPRVAGRGTDTQYF	TGCGCCAGCAGCCCGCGGGTAGCGGGAAGAGGCACAGATACGCAGTATTTT
TRBV9	.	TRBJ2-5	.	CASSVGRLGETQYF	TGTGCCAGCAGCGTAGGGCGGCTTGGAGAGACCCAGTACTTC
TRBV5-1	.	TRBJ2-1	many	CASSLDYSLYNEQFF	TGCGCCAGCAGCTTGGACTACTCCCTCTACAATGAGCAGTTCTTC
TRBV5-1	.	TRBJ2-7	once	CASSLAPDQSRPYEQYF	TGCGCCAGCAGCTTGGCCCCAGATCAAAGTCGCCCCTACGAGCAGTACTTC
TRBV14	.	TRBJ2-3	many	CASSPPNVNTQYF	TGTGCCAGCAGCCCCCCCAATGTTAATACGCAGTATTTT
TRBV27	.	TRBJ1-2	.	CASSPPRPRSYTF	TGTGCCAGCAGCCCCCCGAGACCAAGAAGCTACACCTTC
TRBV29-1	.	TRBJ2-1	.	CSVEDGGLANYNEQFF	TGCAGCGTTGAAGACGGGGGGCTAGCGAACTACAATGAGCAGTTCTTC